Ten or more counts support the clone carrying this T cell receptor beta chain. The target antigen is unknown. CDR1 is LNHDA and CDR2 is SQIVND in the germline V gene (reference sequence). V lost 4 bases, J lost 7 bases, and 10 bases lay in between. There are 12 residues in the CDR3. The data derive from a study of T cells in Graves' hyperthyroidism and ophthalmopathy. Findings and caveats of the study: Appearing also in blood were most of the thyroid clonotypes expanded above 0.001.

Amplification targeted TCR beta CDR3 regions from RNA transcripts. HTBI primers were employed in a first-round RT-PCR of the TCR CDR3. TCRdb re-called the multiplex PCR reads with MiXCR, one entry per CDR3 protein. The sample holds under 300,000 distinct CDR3 sequences, roughly an eighth seen once. The source is a woman in her 40s with Graves' hyperthyroidism. V is TRBV19 and J is TRBJ2-5; the D gene is possibly TRBD2 (6 bases). Sequences were obtained from blood. DNA for the CDR3: TGTGCCAGTAGTAGCGGGGTGGGGACCCAGTACTTC. Amino acid sequence: CASSSGVGTQYF.